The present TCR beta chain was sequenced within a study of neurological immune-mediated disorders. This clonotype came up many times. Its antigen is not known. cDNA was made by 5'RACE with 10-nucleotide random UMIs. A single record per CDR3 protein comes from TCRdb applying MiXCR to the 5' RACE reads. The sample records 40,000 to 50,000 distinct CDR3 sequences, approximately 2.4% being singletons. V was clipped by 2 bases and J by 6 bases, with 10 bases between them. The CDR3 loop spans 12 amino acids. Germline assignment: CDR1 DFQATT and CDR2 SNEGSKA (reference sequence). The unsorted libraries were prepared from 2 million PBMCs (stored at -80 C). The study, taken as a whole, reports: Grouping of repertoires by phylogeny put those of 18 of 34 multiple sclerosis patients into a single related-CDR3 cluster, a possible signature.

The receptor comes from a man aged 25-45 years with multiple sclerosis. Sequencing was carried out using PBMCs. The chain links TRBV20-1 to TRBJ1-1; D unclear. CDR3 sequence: CSARILRAEAFF. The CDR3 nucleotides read TGCAGTGCTAGAATTTTGCGAGCTGAAGCTTTCTTT.